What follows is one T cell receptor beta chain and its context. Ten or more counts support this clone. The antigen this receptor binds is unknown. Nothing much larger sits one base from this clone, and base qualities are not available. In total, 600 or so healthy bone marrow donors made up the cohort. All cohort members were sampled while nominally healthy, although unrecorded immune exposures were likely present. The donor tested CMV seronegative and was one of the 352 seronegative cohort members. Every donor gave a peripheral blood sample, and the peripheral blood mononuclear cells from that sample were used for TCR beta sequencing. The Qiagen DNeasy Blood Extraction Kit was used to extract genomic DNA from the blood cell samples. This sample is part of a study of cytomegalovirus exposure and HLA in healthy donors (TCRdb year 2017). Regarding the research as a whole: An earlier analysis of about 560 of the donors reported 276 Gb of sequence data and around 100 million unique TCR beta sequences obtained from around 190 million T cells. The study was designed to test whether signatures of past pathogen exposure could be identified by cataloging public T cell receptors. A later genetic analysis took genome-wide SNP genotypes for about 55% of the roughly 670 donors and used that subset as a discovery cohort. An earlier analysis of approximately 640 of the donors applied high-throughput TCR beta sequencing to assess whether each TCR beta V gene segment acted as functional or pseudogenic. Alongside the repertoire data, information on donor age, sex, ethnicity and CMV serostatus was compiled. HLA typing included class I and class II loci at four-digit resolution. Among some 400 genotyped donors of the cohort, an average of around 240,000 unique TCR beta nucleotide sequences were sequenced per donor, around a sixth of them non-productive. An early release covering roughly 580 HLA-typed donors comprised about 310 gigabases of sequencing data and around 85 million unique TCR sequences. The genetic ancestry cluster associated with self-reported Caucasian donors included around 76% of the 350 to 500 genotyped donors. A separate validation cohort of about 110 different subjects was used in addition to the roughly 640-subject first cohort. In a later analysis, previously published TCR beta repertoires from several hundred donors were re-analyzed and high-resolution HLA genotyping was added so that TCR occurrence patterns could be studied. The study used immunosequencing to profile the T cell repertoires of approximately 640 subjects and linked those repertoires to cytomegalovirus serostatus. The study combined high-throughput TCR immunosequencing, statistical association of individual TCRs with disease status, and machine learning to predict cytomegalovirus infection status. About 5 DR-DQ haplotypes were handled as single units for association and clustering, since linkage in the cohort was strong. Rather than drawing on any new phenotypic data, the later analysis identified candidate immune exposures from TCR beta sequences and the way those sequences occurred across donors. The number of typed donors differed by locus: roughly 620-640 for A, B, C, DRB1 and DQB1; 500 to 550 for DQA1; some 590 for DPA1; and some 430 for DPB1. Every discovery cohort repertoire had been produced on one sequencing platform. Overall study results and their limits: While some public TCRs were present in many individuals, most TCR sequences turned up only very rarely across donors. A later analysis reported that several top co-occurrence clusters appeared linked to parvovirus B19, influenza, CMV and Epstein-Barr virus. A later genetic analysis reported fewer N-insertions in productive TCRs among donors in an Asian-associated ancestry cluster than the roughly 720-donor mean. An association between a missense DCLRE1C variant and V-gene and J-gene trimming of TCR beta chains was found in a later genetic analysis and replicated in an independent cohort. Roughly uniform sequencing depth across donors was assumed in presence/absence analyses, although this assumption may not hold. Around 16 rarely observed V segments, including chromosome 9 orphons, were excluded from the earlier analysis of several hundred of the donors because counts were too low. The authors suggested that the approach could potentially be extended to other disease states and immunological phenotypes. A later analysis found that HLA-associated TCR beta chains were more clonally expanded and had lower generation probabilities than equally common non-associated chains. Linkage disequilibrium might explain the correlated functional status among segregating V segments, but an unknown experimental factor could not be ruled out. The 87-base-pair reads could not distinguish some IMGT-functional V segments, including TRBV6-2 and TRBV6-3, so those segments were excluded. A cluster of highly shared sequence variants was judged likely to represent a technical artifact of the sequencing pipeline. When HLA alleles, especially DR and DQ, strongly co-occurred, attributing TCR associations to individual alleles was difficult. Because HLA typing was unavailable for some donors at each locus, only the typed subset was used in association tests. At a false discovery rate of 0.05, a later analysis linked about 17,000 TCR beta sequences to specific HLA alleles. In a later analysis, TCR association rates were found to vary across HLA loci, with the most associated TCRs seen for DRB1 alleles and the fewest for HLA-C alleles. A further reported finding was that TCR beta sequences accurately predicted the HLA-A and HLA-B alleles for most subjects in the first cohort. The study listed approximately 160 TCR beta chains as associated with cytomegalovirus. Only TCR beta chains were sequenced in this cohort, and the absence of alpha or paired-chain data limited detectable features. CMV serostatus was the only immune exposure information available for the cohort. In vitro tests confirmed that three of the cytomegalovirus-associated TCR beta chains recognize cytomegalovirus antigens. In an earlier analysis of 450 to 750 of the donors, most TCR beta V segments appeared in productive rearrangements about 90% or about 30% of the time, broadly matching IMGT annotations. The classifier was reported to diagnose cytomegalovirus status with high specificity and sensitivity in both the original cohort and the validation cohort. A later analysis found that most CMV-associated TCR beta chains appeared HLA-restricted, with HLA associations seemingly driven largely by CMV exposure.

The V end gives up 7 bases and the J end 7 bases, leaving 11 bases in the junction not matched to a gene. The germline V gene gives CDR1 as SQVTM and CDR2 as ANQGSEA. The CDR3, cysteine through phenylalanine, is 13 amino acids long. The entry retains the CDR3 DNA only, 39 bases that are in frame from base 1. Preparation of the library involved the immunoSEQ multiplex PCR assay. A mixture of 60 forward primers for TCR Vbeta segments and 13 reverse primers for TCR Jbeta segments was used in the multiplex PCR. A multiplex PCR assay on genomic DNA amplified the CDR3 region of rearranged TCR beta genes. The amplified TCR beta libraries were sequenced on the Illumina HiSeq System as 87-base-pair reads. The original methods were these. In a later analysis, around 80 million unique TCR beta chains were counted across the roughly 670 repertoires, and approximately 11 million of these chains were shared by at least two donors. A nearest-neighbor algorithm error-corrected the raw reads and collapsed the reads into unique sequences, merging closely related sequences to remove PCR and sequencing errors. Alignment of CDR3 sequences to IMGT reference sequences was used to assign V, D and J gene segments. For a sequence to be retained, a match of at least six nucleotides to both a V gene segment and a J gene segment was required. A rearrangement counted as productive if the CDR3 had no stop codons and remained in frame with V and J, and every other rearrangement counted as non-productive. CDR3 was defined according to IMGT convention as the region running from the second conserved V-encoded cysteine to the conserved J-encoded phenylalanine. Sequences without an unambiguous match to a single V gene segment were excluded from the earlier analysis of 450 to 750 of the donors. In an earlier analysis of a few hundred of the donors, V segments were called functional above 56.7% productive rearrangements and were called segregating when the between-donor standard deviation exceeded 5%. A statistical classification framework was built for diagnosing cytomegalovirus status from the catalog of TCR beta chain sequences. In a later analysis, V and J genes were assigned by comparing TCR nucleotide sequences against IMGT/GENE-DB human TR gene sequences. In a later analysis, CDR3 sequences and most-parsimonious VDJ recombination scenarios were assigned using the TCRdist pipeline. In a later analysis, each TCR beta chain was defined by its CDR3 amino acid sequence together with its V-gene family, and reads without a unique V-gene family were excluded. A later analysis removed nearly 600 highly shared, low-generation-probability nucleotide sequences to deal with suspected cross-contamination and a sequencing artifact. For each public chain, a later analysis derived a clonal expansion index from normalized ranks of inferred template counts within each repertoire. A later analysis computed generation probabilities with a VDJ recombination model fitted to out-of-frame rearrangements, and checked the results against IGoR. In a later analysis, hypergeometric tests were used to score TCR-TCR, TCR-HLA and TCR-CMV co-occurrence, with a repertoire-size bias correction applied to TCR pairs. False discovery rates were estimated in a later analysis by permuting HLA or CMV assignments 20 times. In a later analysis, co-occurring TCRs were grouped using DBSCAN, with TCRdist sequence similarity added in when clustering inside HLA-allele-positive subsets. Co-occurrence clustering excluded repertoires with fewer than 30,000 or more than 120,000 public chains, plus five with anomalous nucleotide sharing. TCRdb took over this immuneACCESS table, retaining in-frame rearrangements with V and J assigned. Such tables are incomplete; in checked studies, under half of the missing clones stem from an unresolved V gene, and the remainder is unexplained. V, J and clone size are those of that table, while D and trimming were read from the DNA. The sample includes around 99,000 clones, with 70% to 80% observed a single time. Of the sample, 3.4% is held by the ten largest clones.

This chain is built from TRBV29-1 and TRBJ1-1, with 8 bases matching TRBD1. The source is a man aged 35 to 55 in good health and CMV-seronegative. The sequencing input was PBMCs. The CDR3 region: CSGGDRGYGEAFF. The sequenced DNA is TGCAGCGGTGGTGACAGGGGATATGGTGAAGCTTTCTTT.